This T cell receptor beta chain was documented in a study of blood T cell repertoires in COVID-19. Overall study: PBMCs, B-cell-depleted T cells, or T cells provided the cDNA or gDNA that made up the material.

The method was immunoSEQ multiplex PCR; TCRdb's version includes in-frame clones alone and lacks a portion of them. Of some 300,000 clones in the sample, approximately 91% were seen once. Donors were grouped by their self-reported clinical history. This CDR3 spans 17 amino acids. The V segment lost 4 bases and the J segment 6 bases; nucleotides outside the gene matches: 12. Germline V CDR1 and CDR2: LNHDA, SQIVND (reference sequence). The receptor was derived from a woman aged 40 to 50 who had recovered from COVID-19. This sequence joins TRBV19 and TRBJ1-6; 7 bases align to TRBD1. The sequenced material came from PBMCs or T cells enriched from blood (not recorded which). The CDR3 nucleotides read TGTGCCAGTAGTACCCGACAGGGTGGGGTTGGTAATTCACCCCTCCACTTT. Translation gives CASSTRQGGVGNSPLHF.